This T cell receptor beta chain was sequenced during a study of shared clonotypes between healthy human individuals. Germline-derived CDR1 and CDR2 are MNHEY and SVGAGI. The CDR3 runs to 14 residues. Trimming removed 6 bases from V and 15 bases from J, with 21 bases in between. The protocol was immunoSEQ multiplex PCR, while the TCRdb copy is restricted to in-frame clones and leaves out a portion. The repertoire consists of about 2 million clones, with 90% to 95% occurring once and the leading ten covering roughly 0.13%. Comments on this clone: Its specificity is unknown.

Broader study findings: Rarefaction showed that sequencing of sorted subsets was incomplete (despite large depth).

This receptor was taken from a man between 18 and 29 years old in good health. What was sequenced was naive CD4+ T cells sorted from blood. Subset here: CD45RA+ positively selected. V is TRBV6-5 and J is TRBJ1-6; D is uncertain. CDR3 nucleotides: TGTGCCAGCAGCCTGACTGGTTTCCGGGCCCTCCTCCACTTT. Translating gives CASSLTGFRALLHF.